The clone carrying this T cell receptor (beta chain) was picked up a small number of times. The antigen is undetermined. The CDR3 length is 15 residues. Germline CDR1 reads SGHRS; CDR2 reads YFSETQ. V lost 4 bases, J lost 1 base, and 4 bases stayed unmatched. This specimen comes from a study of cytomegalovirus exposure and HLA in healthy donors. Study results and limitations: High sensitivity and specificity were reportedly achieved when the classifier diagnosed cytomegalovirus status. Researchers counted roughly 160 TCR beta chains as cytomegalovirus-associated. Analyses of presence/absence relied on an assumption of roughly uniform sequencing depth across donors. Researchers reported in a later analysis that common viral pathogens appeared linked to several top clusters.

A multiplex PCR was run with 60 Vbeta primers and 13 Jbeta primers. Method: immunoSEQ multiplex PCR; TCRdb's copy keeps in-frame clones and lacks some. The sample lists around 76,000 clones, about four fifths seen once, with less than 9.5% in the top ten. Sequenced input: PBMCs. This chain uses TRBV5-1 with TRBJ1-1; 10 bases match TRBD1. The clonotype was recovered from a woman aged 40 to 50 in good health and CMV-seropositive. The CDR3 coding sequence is TGCGCCAGCAGCAGCGACAGGGGGCGGAACACTGAAGCTTTCTTT. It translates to CASSSDRGRNTEAFF. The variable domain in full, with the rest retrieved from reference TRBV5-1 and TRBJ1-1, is KAGVTQTPRYLIKTRGQQVTLSCSPISGHRSVSWYQQTPGQGLQFLFEYFSETQRNKGNFPGRFSGRQFSNSRSEMNVSTLELGDSALYLCASSSDRGRNTEAFFGQGTRLTVV.